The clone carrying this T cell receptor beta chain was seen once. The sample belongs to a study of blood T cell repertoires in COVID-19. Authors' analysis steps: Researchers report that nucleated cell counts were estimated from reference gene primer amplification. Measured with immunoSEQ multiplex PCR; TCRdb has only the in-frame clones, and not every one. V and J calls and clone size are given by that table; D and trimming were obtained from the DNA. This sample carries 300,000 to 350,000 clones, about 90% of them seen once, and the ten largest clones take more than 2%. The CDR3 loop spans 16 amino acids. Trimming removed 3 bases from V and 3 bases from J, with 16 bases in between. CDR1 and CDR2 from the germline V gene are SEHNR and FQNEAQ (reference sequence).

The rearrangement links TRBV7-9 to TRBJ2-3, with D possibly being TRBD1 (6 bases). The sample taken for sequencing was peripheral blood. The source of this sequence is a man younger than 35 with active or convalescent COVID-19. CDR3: CASSFPGQETTDTQYF. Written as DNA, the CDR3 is TGTGCCAGCAGCTTCCCGGGACAAGAAACTACAGATACGCAGTATTTT.